Below, 27 T cell receptor beta chains from the same sample are listed, as sequenced in a study of T cell repertoires in cytomegalovirus infection. TCRdb re-called the reads with MiXCR, one entry per CDR3 protein. The sample contains some 130,000 distinct CDR3 sequences, 7% to 10% of which appear only once. Sequencing input: PBMCs. The source is a human donor in good health (CMV status not recorded). Some clones in this sample may be carry-over from other donors' samples.

This clonotype was seen many times. This chain uses TRBV7-9 with TRBJ2-1, with D perhaps being TRBD1 or TRBD2 (5 bases each). Trimming removed 6 bases at V and 8 bases at J, with 20 bases between. The germline V gene encodes CDR1 SEHNR and CDR2 FQNEAQ (reference sequence). The CDR3 contains 15 residues. CDR3 nucleotides: TGTGCCAGCAGTCGCTTGGGACCCTCGCGGGATGAGCAGTTCTTC. It specifies CASSRLGPSRDEQFF.

This clonotype has at least ten counts. The chain joins TRBV7-9 to TRBJ1-2, with 10 bases identical to TRBD1. The V segment lost 5 bases and the J segment 5 bases; nucleotides outside the gene matches: 5. Germline CDR1 and CDR2: SEHNR and FQNEAQ (reference sequence). This CDR3 has 14 amino acids. The CDR3, as DNA: TGTGCCAGCAGCGACCGGACAGGGGGATATGGCTACACCTTC. Its translation: CASSDRTGGYGYTF.

This rearrangement joins TRBV20-1 to TRBJ2-7; perhaps TRBD1 as D (6 bases). The germline gives CDR1 DFQATT, CDR2 SNEGSKA (reference sequence). Trimming removed 7 bases at V and 4 bases at J, with 14 bases between. The CDR3 is made up of 12 amino acids. CDR3 region: CSVGDTVYEQYF. The CDR3 nucleotides are TGCAGTGTCGGGGACACCGTTTACGAGCAGTACTTC.

In its sample, this clonotype was seen a few times. The chain employs TRBV5-1 and TRBJ1-5, with D possibly matching TRBD1 (6 bases). The germline CDR1 and CDR2 sequences are SGHRS and YFSETQ. Trimming removed 0 bases at V and 10 bases at J, with 14 bases between. This CDR3 contains 14 residues. The CDR3 DNA is TGCGCCAGCAGCTTGGAGGGGGGAGAAGATCCCCAGCATTTT. It specifies CASSLEGGEDPQHF.

This clonotype was recorded many times. The chain has TRBV4-2 and TRBJ1-2; no definite D call. V lost 3 bases to trimming and J lost 3 bases, with 17 bases between them. Looked up from germline, CDR1 is LGHNA and CDR2 is YNFKEQ. The CDR3 extends over 16 amino acids. In DNA, the CDR3 is TGTGCCAGCAGCCAGACAATTCGGACGGACTACTATGGCTACACCTTC. Translating gives CASSQTIRTDYYGYTF.

This clonotype was recorded at least ten times. The V gene is TRBV7-3, the J gene TRBJ2-7, with 7 bases aligning to TRBD2. The CDR3 is 14 amino acids. Germline V gene lookup returns CDR1 SGHTA and CDR2 FQGTGA. V gave up 5 bases and J gave up 1 base; unmatched junction bases: 5. The CDR3 sequence is CASSPSGPSYEQYF. The CDR3 nucleotides are TGTGCCAGCAGCCCTAGCGGCCCGTCCTACGAGCAGTACTTC.

The CDR3 DNA reads as TGCAGTGCTAGGAGGCCCCTAGCGGGGGGCGGGGAAGATACGCAGTATTTT. Its translation is CSARRPLAGGGEDTQYF. The chain has TRBV20-1 and TRBJ2-3; 11 nucleotides align to TRBD2. This CDR3 is 17 amino acids long. The ends lost 3 bases at V and 5 bases at J; junction bases unmatched: 13. Germline CDR1 DFQATT, CDR2 SNEGSKA (reference sequence).

This clonotype was picked up many times. The genes are TRBV7-9 and TRBJ1-6, with unresolved D. With 6 bases removed from V and 9 bases from J, the gap between germline ends came to 18 bases. Germline V gene sequence: CDR1 SEHNR, CDR2 FQNEAQ (reference sequence). This CDR3 has 15 amino acids. This CDR3 is CASRADGGVSSPLHF. CDR3 bases: TGTGCCAGCAGAGCCGACGGAGGAGTGAGTTCACCCCTCCACTTT.

This clonotype has just a few counts. This sequence joins TRBV13 and TRBJ1-2; 9 nucleotides match TRBD1. Germline V gene data show CDR1 as PRHDT and CDR2 as FYEKMQ (reference sequence). J lost 6 bases, V lost 2 bases, and 10 bases had no gene match. This CDR3 region has 16 residues. As DNA, the CDR3 is TGTGCCAGCAGCTTACGCGGGGGACAGGGAGAGGATGGCTACACCTTC. The encoded protein is CASSLRGGQGEDGYTF.

This clonotype has only a few counts. The chain uses TRBV6-6 and TRBJ1-5; D ambiguous. Trimming shortened V by 6 bases and J by 0 bases, and 9 bases separated the two germline ends. Per germline, CDR1 MNHNY and CDR2 SVGAGI (reference sequence). The CDR3 consists of 14 residues. CDR3 nucleotides: TGTGCCAGCAGCGGGCCATTTAGCAATCAGCCCCAGCATTTT. It encodes CASSGPFSNQPQHF.

This clonotype has a count of ten or more. The chain couples TRBV7-2 to TRBJ1-2, with 7 positions matching TRBD1. Germline values: CDR1 SGHTA, CDR2 FQGNSA. This CDR3 has 13 residues. V dropped 5 bases and J dropped 8; count of bases not matched to a gene: 8. The CDR3 region has the DNA TGTGCCAGCAGCCCCCGACAGGGAGGGGGCTACACCTTC. It yields the protein CASSPRQGGGYTF.

This clonotype was observed a handful of times. The rearrangement uses TRBV20-1 and TRBJ1-2; D unclear. Trimming shortened V by 3 bases and J by 7 bases, and 21 bases separated the two germline ends. There are 15 residues in the CDR3. The germline V gene encodes CDR1 DFQATT and CDR2 SNEGSKA (reference sequence). CDR3 bases: TGCAGTGCTAGTAAGACGCCACCGCTTTCTTTTGGCTACACCTTC. Translated: CSASKTPPLSFGYTF.

The V and J genes are TRBV5-1 and TRBJ1-1; D uncertain. Trimming took 1 base from V and 1 from J, leaving 5 bases between them. Germline CDR1 reads SGHRS; CDR2 reads YFSETQ. This CDR3 is built from 13 residues. CDR3: CASSLLQNTEAFF. The CDR3, as DNA: TGCGCCAGCAGCTTGCTACAGAACACTGAAGCTTTCTTT.

The chain recombines TRBV20-1 with TRBJ1-2; D may be TRBD1 (5 bases). This CDR3 is 13 amino acids long. The V gene's germline CDR1 is DFQATT and CDR2 SNEGSKA (reference sequence). V was pared by 4 bases and J by 3 bases, with 12 bases between. The chain's CDR3 is CSATDQGHYGYTF. The CDR3 bases are TGCAGTGCTACAGACCAGGGTCACTATGGCTACACCTTC.

This clonotype was observed a few times. V gene TRBV15 combines with J gene TRBJ2-5; TRBD2 might be the D (6 bases). The V end was cut by 5 bases, the J end by 3 bases, with 16 bases between. The CDR3 runs 15 residues. The germline gives CDR1 LNHNV, CDR2 YYDKDF (reference sequence). Here the CDR3 DNA reads TGTGCCACCAGCCGGGACTGGGGGGAAGAAGAGACCCAGTACTTC. This codes for CATSRDWGEEETQYF. The complete variable domain, with remaining parts taken from reference TRBV15 and TRBJ2-5, reads DAMVIQNPRYQVTQFGKPVTLSCSQTLNHNVMYWYQQKSSQAPKLLFHYYDKDFNNEADTPDNFQSRRPNTSFCFLDIRSPGLGDTAMYLCATSRDWGEEETQYFGPGTRLLVL.

Concerning this clonotype itself: Being one base from a much bigger clone, this may be a read error. The CDR3 region has the DNA TGTGCCAGCAGCTCCCGAGACAGGAGCACTGAAGCTTTCTTT. The encoded protein is CASSSRDRSTEAFF. This chain joins TRBV7-1 and TRBJ1-1, with D perhaps matching TRBD1 (6 bases). TRBV7-1 is given ORF status, its function remaining uncertain. The V end was cut by 3 bases, the J end by 4 bases, with 12 bases between. This CDR3 region has 14 residues.

This clonotype was counted ten times or more. This rearrangement joins TRBV7-3 to TRBJ1-5; D gene unclear. V lost 10 bases to trimming and J lost 3 bases, with 13 bases between them. The CDR3 is 13 residues long. In germline, CDR1 is SGHTA, CDR2 FQGTGA. The CDR3, as DNA: TGTGCCACCGCGGAAAGGGCCAATCAGCCCCAGCATTTT. It specifies CATAERANQPQHF.

This clonotype was picked up many times. The V and J genes are TRBV25-1 and TRBJ2-5; TRBD2 is a possible D gene (6 bases). Germline V gene sequence: CDR1 MGHDK, CDR2 SYGVNS. Trimming pared 2 bases from V and 5 bases from J, leaving 15 bases between. CDR3 size: 15 residues. The CDR3 reads CASSEEGAGTETQYF. In DNA form, the CDR3 reads TGTGCCAGCAGTGAAGAGGGTGCGGGGACCGAGACCCAGTACTTC.

This clonotype was seen a few times. The chain links TRBV20-1 to TRBJ2-1, with D unresolved. The CDR3 loop spans 13 amino acids. Looked up from germline, CDR1 is DFQATT and CDR2 is SNEGSKA (reference sequence). The ends were cut back, 5 bases at V and 0 bases at J, with 8 bases in the middle. The CDR3 bases are TGCAGTGCTGCAAAGAGCTCCTACAATGAGCAGTTCTTC. Translated, it gives CSAAKSSYNEQFF.

CDR3 residues: CSATRVGTGELFF. In nucleotides, the CDR3 is TGCAGTGCTACCAGGGTGGGCACCGGGGAGCTGTTTTTT. The V and J genes are TRBV20-1 and TRBJ2-2; tentatively, D is TRBD1 (5 bases). V shed 4 bases and J shed 4 bases, with 10 bases lying between them. Per germline, CDR1 DFQATT and CDR2 SNEGSKA (reference sequence). The CDR3 runs 13 residues.

The chain links TRBV20-1 to TRBJ2-7; TRBD1 aligns across 7 bases. The CDR3 totals 14 residues. With V trimmed by 3 bases and J by 3 bases, 8 bases remained unmatched. Germline V gene data show CDR1 as DFQATT and CDR2 as SNEGSKA (reference sequence). CDR3 in amino acids: CSARSGTEIYEQYF. CDR3 nucleotides: TGCAGTGCTAGGTCAGGGACAGAGATCTACGAGCAGTACTTC.

This clonotype was seen repeatedly, ten times or more. This rearrangement joins TRBV7-9 to TRBJ2-3, with D unresolved. The CDR3 sequence is 12 residues long. Per germline, CDR1 SEHNR and CDR2 FQNEAQ (reference sequence). The V gene lost 7 bases and the J gene lost 6 bases, with 11 bases spanning the gap. The CDR3 spells CASTFRADTQYF. CDR3 nucleotide sequence: TGTGCCAGCACCTTTAGGGCGGATACGCAGTATTTT.

The table lists this clonotype with many counts. J is TRBJ1-5 and V is TRBV11-2; the match to TRBD1 covers 11 bases. From germline, CDR1 is SGHAT and CDR2 FQNNGV. Trimming removed 3 bases from V and 0 bases from J; junction bases left unmatched: 4. The CDR3 is 17 residues long. DNA for the CDR3: TGTGCCAGCAGCTTGGGGACAGGGGGTGCTAGCAATCAGCCCCAGCATTTT. Translation gives CASSLGTGGASNQPQHF. Using reference TRBV11-2 and TRBJ1-5 for the parts outside the CDR3, the full variable domain is EAGVAQSPRYKIIEKRQSVAFWCNPISGHATLYWYQQILGQGPKLLIQFQNNGVVDDSQLPKDRFSAERLKGVDSTLKIQPAKLEDSAVYLCASSLGTGGASNQPQHFGDGTRLSIL.

The sample holds many counts of this clonotype. V is TRBV11-1 and J is TRBJ2-7; maybe TRBD1 (6 bases). Looked up from germline, CDR1 is SGHAT and CDR2 is FQDESV (reference sequence). The length of the CDR3 is 14 residues. Trimming stripped 9 bases from V and 2 bases from J, with 17 bases between. CDR3 residues: CASRGPGHPYEQYF. The CDR3 DNA follows: TGTGCCAGTCGCGGCCCGGGACACCCCTACGAGCAGTACTTC.

V is TRBV27 and J is TRBJ2-5; no reliable D call. Germline loops: CDR1 MNHEY, CDR2 SMNVEV (reference sequence). The CDR3 spans 15 residues. With 5 bases removed from V and 5 bases from J, the gap between germline ends came to 18 bases. The CDR3 spells CASSRWAGLGETQYF. The CDR3 DNA sequence: TGTGCCAGCAGTAGGTGGGCAGGTCTCGGGGAGACCCAGTACTTC.

The chain carries TRBV5-1 and TRBJ1-6, with 7 nucleotides matching TRBD1. With 4 bases clipped from V and 0 bases from J, the junction kept 4 bases outside the gene matches. Germline values: CDR1 SGHRS, CDR2 YFSETQ. The CDR3 spans 16 residues. The CDR3 sequence: CASSQTGSSYNSPLHF. The CDR3 coding sequence is TGCGCCAGCAGCCAGACAGGGAGCTCCTATAATTCACCCCTCCACTTT.

The rearrangement uses TRBV5-4 and TRBJ2-1, with 7 bases matching TRBD1. Trimming cost V 3 bases and J 4 bases; bases outside gene matches: 10. Looked up from germline, CDR1 is SGHNT and CDR2 is YYREEE (reference sequence). The CDR3 loop spans 16 amino acids. CDR3 coding DNA: TGTGCCAGCAGCTGGCCCCAGGGGGTGGCGTACAATGAGCAGTTCTTC. This sequence encodes CASSWPQGVAYNEQFF.